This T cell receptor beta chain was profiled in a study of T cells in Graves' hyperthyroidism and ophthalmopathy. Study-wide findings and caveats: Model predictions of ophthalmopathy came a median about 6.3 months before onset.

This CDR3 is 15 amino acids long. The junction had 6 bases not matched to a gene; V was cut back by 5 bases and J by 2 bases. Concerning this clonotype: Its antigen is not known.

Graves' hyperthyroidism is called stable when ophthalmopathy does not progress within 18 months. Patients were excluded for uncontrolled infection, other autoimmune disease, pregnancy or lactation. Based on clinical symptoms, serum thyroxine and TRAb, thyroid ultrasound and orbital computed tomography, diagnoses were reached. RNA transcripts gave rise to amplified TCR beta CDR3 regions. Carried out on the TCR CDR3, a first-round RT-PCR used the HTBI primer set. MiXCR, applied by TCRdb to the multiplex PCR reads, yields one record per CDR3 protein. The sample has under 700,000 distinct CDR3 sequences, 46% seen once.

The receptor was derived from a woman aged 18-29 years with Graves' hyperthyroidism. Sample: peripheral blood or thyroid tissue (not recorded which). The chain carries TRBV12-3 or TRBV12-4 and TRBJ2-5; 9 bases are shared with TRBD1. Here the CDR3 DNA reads TGTGCCAGCAGTGAGGGGACAGGGATACAAGAGACCCAGTACTTC. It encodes CASSEGTGIQETQYF.